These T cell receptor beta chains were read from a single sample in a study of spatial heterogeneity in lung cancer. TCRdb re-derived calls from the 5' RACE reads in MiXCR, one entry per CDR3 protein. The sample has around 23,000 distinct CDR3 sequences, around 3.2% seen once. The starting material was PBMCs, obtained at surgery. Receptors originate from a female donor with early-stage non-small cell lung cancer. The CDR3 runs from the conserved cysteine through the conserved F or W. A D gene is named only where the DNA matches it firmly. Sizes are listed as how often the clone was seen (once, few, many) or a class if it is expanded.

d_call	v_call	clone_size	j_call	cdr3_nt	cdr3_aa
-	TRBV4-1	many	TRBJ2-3	TGCGCCAGCAGCCAAGAGGGTCATAGCACAGATACGCAGTATTTT	CASSQEGHSTDTQYF
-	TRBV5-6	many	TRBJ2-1	TGTGCCAGCAGCCCCACACTCATACCCCTGCCGGGACTCGATACCTCGTGGGAGTTCTTC	CASSPTLIPLPGLDTSWEFF
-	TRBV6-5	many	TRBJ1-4	TGTGCCAGTAAGCCCAGGGGTAATGAAAAACTGTTTTTT	CASKPRGNEKLFF
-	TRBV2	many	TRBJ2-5	TGTGCCAGCAGCGGCCTCGCGACCCAGTACTTC	CASSGLATQYF
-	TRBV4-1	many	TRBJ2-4	TGCGCCAGCAGCCAAGATAGTCAAGTGAGCAAAAACATTCAGTACTTC	CASSQDSQVSKNIQYF
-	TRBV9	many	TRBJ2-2	TGTGCCAGCAGCCCCCGAAACAGGGAGAGCGGGGAGCTGTTTTTT	CASSPRNRESGELFF
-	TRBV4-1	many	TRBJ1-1	TGCGCCAGCAGCCCCGCCGGGGCGCGACCAGGCACTGAAGCTTTCTTT	CASSPAGARPGTEAFF
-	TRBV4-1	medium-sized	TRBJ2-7	TGCGCCAGCAGTCAAGGACTCAGGGGGGCCTCCGAGCAGTACTTC	CASSQGLRGASEQYF
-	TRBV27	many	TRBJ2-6	TGTGCCAGCAGTTATTTGGGGGTTGGGGCCAACGTCCTGACTTTC	CASSYLGVGANVLTF
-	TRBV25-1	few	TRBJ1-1	TGTGCCAGCCGGACTGGGAACACTGAAGCTTTCTTT	CASRTGNTEAFF
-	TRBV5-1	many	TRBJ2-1	TGCGCCAGCAGCCTGAGGTCGTCTAGCGGAGGGGGGAATGAGCAGTTCTTC	CASSLRSSSGGGNEQFF
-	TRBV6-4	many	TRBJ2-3	TGTGCCAGCAGTGCAGGGGTCGAGACAGATACGCAGTATTTT	CASSAGVETDTQYF
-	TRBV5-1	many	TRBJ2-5	TGCGCCAGCAGCTCGGGCCTTAGCTGGTCAGAGACCCAGTACTTC	CASSSGLSWSETQYF
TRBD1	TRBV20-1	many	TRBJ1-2	TGCAGTGCTAGGGCAATACAGGGGGCGCGAGGCTACACCTTC	CSARAIQGARGYTF
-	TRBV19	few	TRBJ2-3	TGTGCCAGTTCGACAGGCCCCCGAGATACGCAGTATTTT	CASSTGPRDTQYF
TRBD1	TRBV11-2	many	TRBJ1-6	TGTGCCAGCAGCTCCTGGGACAGGGATAATTCACCCCTCCACTTT	CASSSWDRDNSPLHF